The 2 T cell receptor beta chains given below trace back to one sample, sequenced in a study of CD8 T cells in ankylosing spondylitis. One entry per CDR3 protein results from TCRdb running MiXCR on the 5' RACE reads. The sample has approximately 140,000 distinct CDR3 sequences, 7% to 9% seen once; the top ten hold 7.3%. The sequencing sample was made of synovial fluid, either unsorted or a sorted T cell fraction (not recorded which). These receptors all come from a male donor with ankylosing spondylitis.

This clonotype was detected ten times or more. The chain has TRBV18 and TRBJ1-5; a possible D gene is TRBD1 (5 bases). The CDR3 covers 15 residues. The germline V gene has CDR1 KGHSH and CDR2 LQKENI. The V and J ends lost 6 bases and 1 base respectively, with 13 bases between them. Here the CDR3 reads CASSRTRVSNQPQHF. The CDR3 DNA is TGTGCCAGCTCCCGGACCAGGGTAAGCAATCAGCCCCAGCATTTT.

In this sample, this clonotype turned up many times. V and J are TRBV4-3 and TRBJ1-6; 8 bases line up with TRBD1. CDR3 length: 16 amino acids. Germline V gene data show CDR1 as LGHNA and CDR2 as YSLEER. J gave up 3 bases and V 4 bases, and 5 bases lay outside the gene matches. The CDR3 protein is CASSPRTGGYNSPLHF. CDR3 sequence (DNA): TGCGCCAGCAGCCCCCGCACAGGGGGCTATAATTCACCCCTCCACTTT.